The next 4 T cell receptor beta chains were all read from a single sample in a study of T cell responses to AZD1222 COVID-19 vaccine. Produced via immunoSEQ multiplex PCR; TCRdb's table is partial and in-frame only. The sample shows 200,000 to 250,000 clones, approximately 94% of them seen only once. Here the sequenced sample was peripheral blood, taken on day 0 of MenACWY control vaccination. These receptor sequences come from an adult in good health.

Concerning this clone itself: Other DNA sequences from this sample encode an identical CDR3 as well. This sequence joins TRBV4-1 and TRBJ1-2; 7 positions agree with TRBD1. The CDR3 is 14 amino acids. The germline gives CDR1 MGHRA, CDR2 YSYEKL. Trimming took 1 base from V and 1 from J; bases not matched to a gene: 0. CDR3 in amino acids: CASSQGTGNYGYTF. The CDR3 DNA sequence: TGCGCCAGCAGCCAAGGGACAGGTAACTATGGCTACACCTTC.

The V gene is TRBV18, the J gene TRBJ1-4, with TRBD1 identical over 9 bases. Per the germline V gene, CDR1 is KGHSH and CDR2 is LQKENI. The CDR3 covers 14 residues. The junction had 7 bases not matched to a gene; V was cut back by 6 bases and J by 8 bases. CDR3 nucleotides: TGTGCCAGCTCGCTACAGGGGGCGCGAGAAAAACTGTTTTTT. It codes for CASSLQGAREKLFF. Together with reference TRBV18 and TRBJ1-4, the CDR3 gives the full variable domain: NAGVMQNPRHLVRRRGQEARLRCSPMKGHSHVYWYRQLPEEGLKFMVYLQKENIIDESGMPKERFSAEFPKEGPSILRIQQVVRGDSAAYFCASSLQGAREKLFFGSGTQLSVL.

The rearrangement links TRBV2 to TRBJ2-7; D may correspond to TRBD1 or TRBD2 (5 bases each). V lost 6 bases and J 7 bases, leaving 19 bases between the germline ends. The CDR3 is 14 amino acids. The germline CDR1 and CDR2 sequences are SNHLY and FYNNEI. The CDR3 DNA follows: TGTGCCAGCAGCCCGGGACGGGATCTATGGGAGCAGTACTTC. Its translation is CASSPGRDLWEQYF.

The chain is built from TRBV14 and TRBJ2-3; D may be TRBD1 (5 bases). The CDR3 sequence is 15 residues long. Trimming took 3 bases from V and 6 from J, leaving 16 bases between them. Germline assignment: CDR1 SGHDN and CDR2 FVKESK. This CDR3 reads CASSQRQSSFDTQYF. In DNA form, the CDR3 reads TGTGCCAGCAGCCAGAGACAGAGTAGCTTCGATACGCAGTATTTT.